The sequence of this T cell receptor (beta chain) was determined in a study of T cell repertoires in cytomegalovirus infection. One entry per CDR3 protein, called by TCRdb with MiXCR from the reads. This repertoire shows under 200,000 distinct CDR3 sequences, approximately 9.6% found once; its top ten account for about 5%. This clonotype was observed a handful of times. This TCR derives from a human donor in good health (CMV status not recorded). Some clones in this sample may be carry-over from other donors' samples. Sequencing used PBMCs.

CDR3 in amino acids: CASSYSSQEFYEQYF. The CDR3 DNA is TGTGCCAGCAGTTACTCGTCTCAGGAGTTCTACGAGCAGTACTTC. This rearrangement joins TRBV6-2 or TRBV6-3 to TRBJ2-7; no definite D call. V was clipped by 0 bases and J by 3 bases, with 12 bases between them. In germline, CDR1 is MNHEY, CDR2 SVGEGT. This CDR3 is 15 amino acids long.